This TCR beta chain was documented in a study of shared clonotypes between healthy human individuals. In the study overall: Contributing individuals were a couple of females and a few males aged 18 to 49. Whole-study results and caveats: Though the depth was large, rarefaction showed that sorted-subset sequencing was incomplete. Naive subsets generally exceeded memory subsets in estimated richness.

Authors' analysis steps: Filtering differed, since immunoSEQ gave only junction sequences and no quality scores. This table comes from immunoSEQ multiplex PCR, and its TCRdb copy is limited to in-frame clones, with some not included. That table gives V, J and clone size, and the DNA gave D and trimming. The repertoire has under 2,500,000 clones, 90% to 96% of them found once; the top ten carry 0.13%. Germline V gene sequence: CDR1 SEHNR, CDR2 FQNEAQ (reference sequence). This CDR3 region has 15 residues. The V gene end was trimmed by 5 bases and the J gene end by 0 bases; junction bases not matched to a gene: 4. This clone was picked up one time. Its antigen is not known.

This clonotype was sampled from a young man in good health. The rearrangement uses TRBV7-9 and TRBJ1-3, with 7 bases matching TRBD1. Sequenced input: naive CD4+ T cells sorted from blood. Specified subset: CD45RA+ positively selected. The CDR3 is CASSQGQLSGNTIYF. CDR3 nucleotides: TGTGCCAGCAGCCAGGGACAGCTCTCTGGAAACACCATATATTTT.